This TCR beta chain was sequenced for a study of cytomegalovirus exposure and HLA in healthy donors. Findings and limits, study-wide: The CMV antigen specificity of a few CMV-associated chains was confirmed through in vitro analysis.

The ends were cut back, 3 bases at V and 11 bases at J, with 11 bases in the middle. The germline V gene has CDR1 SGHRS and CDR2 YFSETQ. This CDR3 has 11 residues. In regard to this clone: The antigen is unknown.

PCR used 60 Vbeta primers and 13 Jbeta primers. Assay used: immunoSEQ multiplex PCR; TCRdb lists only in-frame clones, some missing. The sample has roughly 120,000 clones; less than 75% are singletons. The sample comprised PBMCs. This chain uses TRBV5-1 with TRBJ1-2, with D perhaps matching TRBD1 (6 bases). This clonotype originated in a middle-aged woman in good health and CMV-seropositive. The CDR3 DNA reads TGCGCCAGCAGCTCTGAGGGGGGGTACACCTTC. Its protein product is CASSSEGGYTF.